This T cell receptor (beta chain) was captured in a study of T cell repertoires in cytomegalovirus infection. The CDR3 is 15 residues long. Germline loops: CDR1 MDHEN, CDR2 SYDVKM. The V segment lost 1 base and the J segment 7 bases; nucleotides outside the gene matches: 6. In TCRdb, the reads were re-called with MiXCR into one record per CDR3 protein. The repertoire holds just over 300,000 distinct CDR3 sequences, with under 20% as singletons. Comment on this clonotype: A much larger clone differs from this one at a single base, so this may be a read error.

The rearrangement joins TRBV28 to TRBJ2-1; 8 bases map to TRBD2. The source material was PBMCs. The source of this sequence is a human donor in good health (CMV status not recorded). Some clones in this sample may be carry-over from other donors' samples. The CDR3 DNA follows: TGTGCCAGCAGTTTATTTGGGACTAGTTTTAATGAGCAGTTCTTC. Its translation: CASSLFGTSFNEQFF. Full variable domain (outside the CDR3, taken from reference TRBV28 and TRBJ2-1): DVKVTQSSRYLVKRTGEKVFLECVQDMDHENMFWYRQDPGLGLRLIYFSYDVKMKEKGDIPEGYSVSREKKERFSLILESASTNQTSMYLCASSLFGTSFNEQFFGPGTRLTVL.